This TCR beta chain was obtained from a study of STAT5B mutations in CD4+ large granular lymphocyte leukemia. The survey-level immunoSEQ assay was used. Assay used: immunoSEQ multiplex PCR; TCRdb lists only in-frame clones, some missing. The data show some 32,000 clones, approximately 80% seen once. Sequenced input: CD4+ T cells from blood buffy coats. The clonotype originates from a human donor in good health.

CDR3 nucleotides: TGTGCCAGCAGTTCGCAGGGAGGGACTGGGGCCAACGTCCTGACTTTC. This translates into CASSSQGGTGANVLTF. The chain couples TRBV6-6 to TRBJ2-6; 7 nucleotides line up with TRBD2. CDR3 size: 16 residues. In germline, CDR1 is MNHNY, CDR2 SVGAGI (reference sequence). After removal of 4 bases from V and 2 bases from J, the junction contained 5 bases not matched to a gene.